These 22 T cell receptor beta chains share one sample of origin, sequenced in a study of T cell clonotyping in hematopoietic cell transplantation. Some clones are missing from TCRdb's copy, which holds only in-frame ones; the method was immunoSEQ multiplex PCR. This sample has about 27,000 clones; almost 96% occur once, and the top ten carry over 1.2%. The sample comprised peripheral blood mononuclear cells. These receptors were collected from a man in his forties or fifties in good health. Some clones in this sample may be carry-over from other donors' samples.

The CDR3 sequence: CASSGDSLGGYTF. Here the CDR3 DNA reads TGTGCCAGCAGCGGGGACAGCCTGGGCGGCTACACCTTC. J is TRBJ1-2 and V is TRBV7-9, with 7 bases aligning to TRBD1. Germline values: CDR1 SEHNR, CDR2 FQNEAQ (reference sequence). The CDR3 consists of 13 residues. Trimming removed 5 bases from V and 8 bases from J; junction bases left unmatched: 8.

The CDR3 sequence: CASSRDRSNQPQHF. The CDR3 bases are TGTGCCAGCAGTCGGGACCGTAGCAATCAGCCCCAGCATTTT. This chain links TRBV6-5 with TRBJ1-5; D perhaps matches TRBD1 (5 bases). The V gene lost 5 bases and the J gene lost 0 bases, with 8 bases spanning the gap. The CDR3 covers 14 residues. Germline CDR1 reads MNHEY; CDR2 reads SVGAGI.

This sequence joins TRBV30 and TRBJ2-7, with D possibly matching TRBD1 (8 bases). Germline V gene sequence: CDR1 GTSNPN, CDR2 SVGIG (reference sequence). CDR3 length: 14 residues. With 5 bases removed from V and 3 bases from J, the gap between germline ends came to 17 bases. CDR3: CAWLQTGEGYEQYF. DNA of the CDR3: TGTGCCTGGCTCCAGACAGGGGAGGGCTACGAGCAGTACTTC.

The V and J genes are TRBV5-6 and TRBJ1-1, with D unclear. Per the germline V gene, CDR1 is SGHDT and CDR2 is YYEEEE. The CDR3 spans 15 residues. V was pared by 0 bases and J by 3 bases, with 12 bases between. The DNA for the CDR3 is TGTGCCAGCAGCTTGGTCAAGCGTGGGGACACTGAAGCTTTCTTT. It encodes CASSLVKRGDTEAFF.

The table lists this clone with a count of one. The rearrangement joins TRBV29-1 to TRBJ2-3, with D tentatively TRBD2 (6 bases). CDR3 length equals 14 residues. V lost 5 bases, J lost 3 bases, and 15 bases lay in between. Germline assignment: CDR1 SQVTM and CDR2 ANQGSEA. The DNA of the CDR3 is TGCAGCGTTTTGGGACGGGGAGGTACAGATACGCAGTATTTT. Amino acid sequence: CSVLGRGGTDTQYF.

The genes are TRBV7-2 and TRBJ2-7; D perhaps matches TRBD1 (6 bases). The CDR3 covers 14 residues. The germline CDR1 and CDR2 sequences are SGHTA and FQGNSA. Trimming shortened V by 1 base and J by 2 bases, and 9 bases separated the two germline ends. As DNA, the CDR3 is TGTGCCAGCAGCTTAGGAGACAGGCCCTACGAGCAGTACTTC. Amino acids: CASSLGDRPYEQYF.

J is TRBJ1-6 and V is TRBV9, with D tentatively TRBD1 (5 bases). Germline V lookup: CDR1 SGDLS, CDR2 YYNGEE. This CDR3 contains 15 residues. The V end was cut by 3 bases, the J end by 6 bases, with 13 bases between. The DNA for the CDR3 is TGTGCCAGCAGCGCGGAGGGGCTACCTAATTCACCCCTCCACTTT. As protein: CASSAEGLPNSPLHF.

V is TRBV5-4 and J is TRBJ2-7; 7 bases map to TRBD1. Germline CDR1 is SGHNT and CDR2 is YYREEE (reference sequence). With V trimmed by 4 bases and J by 4 bases, 5 bases remained unmatched. There are 13 residues in the CDR3. Written as DNA, the CDR3 is TGTGCCAGCAGCAGGGACAGCCTTTACGAGCAGTACTTC. This encodes CASSRDSLYEQYF. Using reference TRBV5-4 and TRBJ2-7 for the parts outside the CDR3, the full variable domain is ETGVTQSPTHLIKTRGQQVTLRCSSQSGHNTVSWYQQALGQGPQFIFQYYREEENGRGNFPPRFSGLQFPNYSSELNVNALELDDSALYLCASSRDSLYEQYFGPGTRLTVT.

The J gene is TRBJ2-7, the V gene TRBV7-6; D may be TRBD1 (6 bases). Germline V lookup: CDR1 SGHVS, CDR2 FNYEAQ. The CDR3 contains 15 residues. Trimming shortened V by 1 base and J by 3 bases, and 13 bases separated the two germline ends. The CDR3 spells CASSLDHYRDYEQYF. The CDR3 DNA reads as TGTGCCAGCAGCTTAGATCATTACAGGGACTACGAGCAGTACTTC.

The chain couples TRBV6-6 to TRBJ1-5, with no clear D. CDR1 is MNHNY and CDR2 is SVGAGI in the germline V gene (reference sequence). The CDR3 covers 14 residues. Trimming removed 7 bases from V and 5 bases from J, with 15 bases in between. This CDR3 reads CASTRQGPYQPQHF. In DNA, the CDR3 is TGTGCCAGCACTAGGCAAGGGCCGTATCAGCCCCAGCATTTT.

J is TRBJ1-5 and V is TRBV9; D unclear. The CDR3 totals 14 residues. Germline V gene data show CDR1 as SGDLS and CDR2 as YYNGEE. V was trimmed by 1 base and J by 7 bases, leaving 12 bases between them. This chain's CDR3 is CASSVNSNPQPQHF. CDR3 in DNA: TGTGCCAGCAGCGTAAACTCGAATCCCCAGCCCCAGCATTTT.

The chain is built from TRBV5-1 and TRBJ1-4; D might be TRBD1 (5 bases). This CDR3 has 16 residues. Germline-derived CDR1 and CDR2 are SGHRS and YFSETQ. Deletions cut 6 bases from V and 3 bases from J, with 18 bases between. The DNA for the CDR3 is TGCGCCAGCACCATTGGAGGCCAGGGCTCTAATGAAAAACTGTTTTTT. Protein product: CASTIGGQGSNEKLFF.

J is TRBJ1-4 and V is TRBV29-1; possible D gene TRBD1, 6 bases. Between the trimmed V and J ends, which lost 2 bases and 7 bases, there was a span of 11 bases. Per germline, CDR1 SQVTM and CDR2 ANQGSEA. This CDR3 spans 13 amino acids. The CDR3 DNA is TGCAGCGTTGAAAGGGACATTGGTGAAAAACTGTTTTTT. Amino acids: CSVERDIGEKLFF.

The chain recombines TRBV6-6 with TRBJ1-1; D call uncertain. CDR1 is MNHNY and CDR2 is SVGAGI in the germline V gene (reference sequence). This CDR3 is built from 13 residues. V was cut by 2 bases and J by 4 bases, with 8 bases left in between. The CDR3 here is CASSYKVGTEAFF. The CDR3 nucleotides read TGTGCCAGCAGTTACAAGGTAGGCACTGAAGCTTTCTTT.

The sample holds one count of this clone. V usage is TRBV11-3 and J usage is TRBJ2-2; 9 bases map to TRBD1. The CDR3 has 18 amino acids. With V trimmed by 6 bases and J by 4 bases, 15 bases remained unmatched. The germline V gene has CDR1 SGHNT and CDR2 YENEEA. This chain's CDR3 is CASSCSGTGYLCTGELFF. As DNA, the CDR3 is TGTGCCAGCAGTTGCAGCGGGACAGGGTATTTGTGCACCGGGGAGCTGTTTTTT.

V and J are TRBV6-5 and TRBJ1-2, with 11 bases that match TRBD1. V was pared by 6 bases and J by 2 bases, with 2 bases of the junction left unmatched. CDR3 length: 14 residues. Per germline, CDR1 MNHEY and CDR2 SVGAGI. The chain's CDR3 is CASRRTGGNYGYTF. The CDR3 DNA sequence: TGTGCCAGCAGGAGGACAGGGGGCAACTATGGCTACACCTTC.

The chain has TRBV9 and TRBJ1-4; D is undetermined. The CDR3 is 15 amino acids. Germline V CDR1 and CDR2: SGDLS, YYNGEE. With 0 bases removed from V and 0 bases from J, the gap between germline ends came to 6 bases. This CDR3 reads CASSVGSSTNEKLFF. CDR3 in DNA: TGTGCCAGCAGCGTAGGGAGTTCAACTAATGAAAAACTGTTTTTT.

V is TRBV19 and J is TRBJ1-5; possible D gene TRBD1, 6 bases. Germline V CDR1 and CDR2: LNHDA, SQIVND (reference sequence). Trimming removed 2 bases at V and 1 base at J, with 12 bases between. The CDR3 is 16 amino acids. CDR3 coding DNA: TGTGCCAGTAGTATACTGGGGGCGATGAGCAATCAGCCCCAGCATTTT. It is translated as CASSILGAMSNQPQHF. Looking up the rest from reference TRBV19 and TRBJ1-5 gives the full variable domain: DGGITQSPKYLFRKEGQNVTLSCEQNLNHDAMYWYRQDPGQGLRLIYYSQIVNDFQKGDIAEGYSVSREKKESFPLTVTSAQKNPTAFYLCASSILGAMSNQPQHFGDGTRLSIL.

The chain uses TRBV11-2 and TRBJ2-7, with 8 bases fitting TRBD1. The CDR3 covers 13 residues. Trimming removed 4 bases from V and 9 bases from J; junction bases left unmatched: 8. Germline V gives CDR1 SGHAT, CDR2 FQNNGV. The CDR3 region is CASSSGQGGWQYF. Written as DNA, the CDR3 is TGTGCCAGCAGCTCCGGACAGGGTGGTTGGCAGTACTTC.

In DNA form, the CDR3 reads TGTGCCTGGAGTGTAGGGACCATCTACGAGCAGTACTTC. Translation: CAWSVGTIYEQYF. The chain links TRBV30 to TRBJ2-7; D possibly uses TRBD1 or TRBD2 (5 bases each). Germline V CDR1 and CDR2: GTSNPN, SVGIG (reference sequence). CDR3 size: 13 residues. V was clipped by 0 bases and J by 3 bases, with 9 bases between them.

This sequence joins TRBV28 and TRBJ2-7; TRBD1 or TRBD2 may be the D gene (7 bases each). The ends were cut back, 3 bases at V and 4 bases at J, with 22 bases in the middle. Germline V lookup: CDR1 MDHEN, CDR2 SYDVKM. The CDR3 sequence is 17 residues long. CDR3 DNA sequence: TGTGCCAGCAGTTTGTCCTCCGGAAACAGGGGAGGGTACGAGCAGTACTTC. It translates to CASSLSSGNRGGYEQYF. Full variable domain (outside the CDR3, taken from reference TRBV28 and TRBJ2-7): DVKVTQSSRYLVKRTGEKVFLECVQDMDHENMFWYRQDPGLGLRLIYFSYDVKMKEKGDIPEGYSVSREKKERFSLILESASTNQTSMYLCASSLSSGNRGGYEQYFGPGTRLTVT.

This chain links TRBV19 with TRBJ1-2, with TRBD1 as a possible D gene (5 bases). V shed 3 bases and J shed 7 bases, with 12 bases lying between them. Per the germline V gene, CDR1 is LNHDA and CDR2 is SQIVND (reference sequence). This CDR3 comprises 13 residues. The CDR3: CASSMVTVPGYTF. The CDR3 DNA reads TGTGCCAGTAGTATGGTGACAGTTCCTGGCTACACCTTC.